The text below deals with one T cell receptor beta chain. PCR involved 60 Vbeta and 13 Jbeta primers. Sequencing used immunoSEQ multiplex PCR; TCRdb keeps in-frame clones, though not all of them. The sample records under 150,000 clones, 60% to 80% being singletons. This sample was included in a study of cytomegalovirus exposure and HLA in healthy donors. This CDR3 comprises 14 residues. Trimming shortened V by 7 bases and J by 3 bases, and 13 bases separated the two germline ends. The germline V gene encodes CDR1 SGHRS and CDR2 YFSETQ. The chain couples TRBV5-1 to TRBJ2-2, with D perhaps TRBD1 (5 bases). Material for sequencing was PBMCs. This TCR was recovered from a woman aged 25 to 39 in good health and CMV-seropositive. In nucleotides, the CDR3 is TGCGCCAGCTCGGCCAGGGATTACACCGGGGAGCTGTTTTTT. Its protein is CASSARDYTGELFF. The full variable domain, its missing parts supplied by reference TRBV5-1 and TRBJ2-2, is KAGVTQTPRYLIKTRGQQVTLSCSPISGHRSVSWYQQTPGQGLQFLFEYFSETQRNKGNFPGRFSGRQFSNSRSEMNVSTLELGDSALYLCASSARDYTGELFFGEGSRLTVL.